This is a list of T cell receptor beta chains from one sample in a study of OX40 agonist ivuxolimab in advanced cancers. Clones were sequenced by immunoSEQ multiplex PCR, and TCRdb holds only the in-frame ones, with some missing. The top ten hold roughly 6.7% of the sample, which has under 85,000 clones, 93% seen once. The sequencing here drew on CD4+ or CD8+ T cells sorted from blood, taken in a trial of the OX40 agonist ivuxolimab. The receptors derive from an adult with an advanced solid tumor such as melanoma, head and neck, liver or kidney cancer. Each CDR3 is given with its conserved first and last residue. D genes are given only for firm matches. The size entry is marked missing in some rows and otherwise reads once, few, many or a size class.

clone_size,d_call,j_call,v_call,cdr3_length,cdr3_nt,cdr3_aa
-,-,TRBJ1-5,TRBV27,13,TGTGCCAGCAGGTTGGGGCCCAATCAGCCCCAGCATTTT,CASRLGPNQPQHF
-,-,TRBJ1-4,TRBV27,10,TGTGCCAGCATGGGGGAAAAACTGTTTTTT,CASMGEKLFF
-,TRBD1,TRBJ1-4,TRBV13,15,TGTGCCAGCAGCGTTGACAGGGGGAATAATGAAAAACTGTTTTTT,CASSVDRGNNEKLFF
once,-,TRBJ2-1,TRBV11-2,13,TGTGCCAGCAGCTTCGGGCGTGCTCGCGAGCAGTTCTTC,CASSFGRAREQFF
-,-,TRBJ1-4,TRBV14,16,TGTGCCAGCAGCCCATCGCCGAGAAGGGCGAATGAAAAACTGTTTTTT,CASSPSPRRANEKLFF
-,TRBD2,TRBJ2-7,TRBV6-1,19,TGTGCCAGCAGTGAAGCCCTTAGCGGGAGGGCCGGTATCCCCTACGAGCAGTACTTC,CASSEALSGRAGIPYEQYF
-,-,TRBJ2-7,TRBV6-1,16,TGTGCCAGCAGTGAACCCGCCACGGGTACAGAAGCCGAGCAGTACTTC,CASSEPATGTEAEQYF
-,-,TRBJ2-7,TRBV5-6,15,TGTGCCAGCAGCTTGGCCGCAGGGGCAAGCTACGAGCAGTACTTC,CASSLAAGASYEQYF
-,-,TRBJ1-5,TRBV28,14,TGTGCCAGCGAGCAGTGGCGGGGCAATCAGCCCCAGCATTTT,CASEQWRGNQPQHF
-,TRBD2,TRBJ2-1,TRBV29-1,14,TGCAGCGTTGAAGGGACTAGCGATAACAATGAGCAGTTCTTC,CSVEGTSDNNEQFF
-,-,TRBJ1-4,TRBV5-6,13,TGTGCCAGCAGCTTGGGGAGCAATGAAAAACTGTTTTTT,CASSLGSNEKLFF
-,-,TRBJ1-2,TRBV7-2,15,TGTGCCAGCAGTTCCTGGCAGGAGGAATATCGGGGGTACACCTTC,CASSSWQEEYRGYTF
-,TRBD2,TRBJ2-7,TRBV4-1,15,TGCGCCAGCAGCCAAGAGCTAGCGGGGGCCTACGAGCAGTACTTC,CASSQELAGAYEQYF
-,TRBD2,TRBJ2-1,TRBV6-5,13,TGTGCCAGCGGAAGGACTAGCAACAATGAGCAGTTCTTC,CASGRTSNNEQFF
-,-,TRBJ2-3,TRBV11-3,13,TGTGCCAGCAGTCTTCCCAATAGCCACACGCAGTATTTT,CASSLPNSHTQYF
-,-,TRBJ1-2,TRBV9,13,TGTGCCAGCAGCGAGGGACAAAACTATGGCTACACCTTC,CASSEGQNYGYTF
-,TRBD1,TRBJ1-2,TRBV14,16,TGTGCCAGCAGCCAAAGGACAGGGGGCGCTTCAGAAGGCTACACCTTC,CASSQRTGGASEGYTF
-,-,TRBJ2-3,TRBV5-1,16,TGCGCCAGCAGCTTATTCTCGGGCCCCCGGGGAGATACGCAGTATTTT,CASSLFSGPRGDTQYF
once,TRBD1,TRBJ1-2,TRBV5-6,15,TGTGCCAGCAGCTTAGATCCGGGCAGGGGGAGTGGCTACACCTTC,CASSLDPGRGSGYTF
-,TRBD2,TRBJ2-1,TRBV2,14,TGTGCCAGGACGAAGGGACTAGCGGGGGATGAGCAGTTCTTC,CARTKGLAGDEQFF
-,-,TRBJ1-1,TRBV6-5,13,TGTGCCAGCAGTTTGACAGGGAACACTGAAGCTTTCTTT,CASSLTGNTEAFF
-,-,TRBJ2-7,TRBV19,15,TGTGCCAGTAGTATAGCTGCGCAGGGAGGATACGAGCAGTACTTC,CASSIAAQGGYEQYF
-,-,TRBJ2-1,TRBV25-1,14,TGTGCCAGCAGTGACCGGGACTTACCTACTGAGCAGTTCTTC,CASSDRDLPTEQFF
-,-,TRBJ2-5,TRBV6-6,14,TGTGCCAGCAGTTACTCCGCGGGGCAAGAGACCCAGTACTTC,CASSYSAGQETQYF
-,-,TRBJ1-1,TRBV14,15,TGTGCCAGCAGCCAAGCCTTGACAGGCCTCACTGAAGCTTTCTTT,CASSQALTGLTEAFF
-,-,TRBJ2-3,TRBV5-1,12,TGCGCCAGCAGCTTGGTATCAGATACGCAGTATTTT,CASSLVSDTQYF
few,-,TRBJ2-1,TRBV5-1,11,TGCGCCAGCAGCTTGTACAATGAGCAGTTCTTC,CASSLYNEQFF
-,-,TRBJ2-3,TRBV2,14,TGTGCCAGCAGTGTATGGGGGGAAGTAGATACGCAGTATTTT,CASSVWGEVDTQYF
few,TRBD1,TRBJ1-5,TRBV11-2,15,TGTGCCAGCAGCCCGCCCGGGACAGGGATTCAGCCCCAGCATTTT,CASSPPGTGIQPQHF
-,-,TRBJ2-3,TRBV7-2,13,TGTGCCAGCAGCTTCGGGGGACGGGGTACGCAGTATTTT,CASSFGGRGTQYF
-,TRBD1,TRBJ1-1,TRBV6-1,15,TGTGCCAGCAGTGACTCGGGACAGATGAACACTGAAGCTTTCTTT,CASSDSGQMNTEAFF
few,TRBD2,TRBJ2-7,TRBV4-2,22,TGTGCCAGCAGCCAAGATCCCGCGGGGGGTCCATTTCTAGCGGGAGCCTCCTACGAGCAGTACTTC,CASSQDPAGGPFLAGASYEQYF
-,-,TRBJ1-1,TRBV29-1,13,TGCAGCGGAAGGAGGGGTGAGAACACTGAAGCTTTCTTT,CSGRRGENTEAFF
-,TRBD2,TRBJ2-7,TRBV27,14,TGTGCCAGCAGTTTACATAGCGGGCTCTACGAGCAGTACTTC,CASSLHSGLYEQYF
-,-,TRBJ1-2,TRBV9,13,TGTGCCAGCAGCGTAGAGGGAAACTATGGCTACACCTTC,CASSVEGNYGYTF
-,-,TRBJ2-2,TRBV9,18,TGTGCCAGCAGCGTAGCTATAGGGTTCGGGGGGAACACCGGGGAGCTGTTTTTT,CASSVAIGFGGNTGELFF
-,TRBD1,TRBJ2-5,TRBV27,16,TGTGCCAGCAGTTTATCCGGGGACAGGCTCCAAGAGACCCAGTACTTC,CASSLSGDRLQETQYF
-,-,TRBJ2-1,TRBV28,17,TGTGCCAGCAGTTCCTTCGATACCCAGGACTCCTACAATGAGCAGTTCTTC,CASSSFDTQDSYNEQFF
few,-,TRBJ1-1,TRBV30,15,TGTGCCTGGGCTGTTCGGGGACGGGTGAACACTGAAGCTTTCTTT,CAWAVRGRVNTEAFF
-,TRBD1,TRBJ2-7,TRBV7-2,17,TGTGCCAGCAGCTTAGTGGGTGGGGGACAGGGGGCCAACGAGCAGTACTTC,CASSLVGGGQGANEQYF
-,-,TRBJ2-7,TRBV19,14,TGTGCCAGTAGTATAGAGGACGGGGGAGACGAGCAGTACTTC,CASSIEDGGDEQYF
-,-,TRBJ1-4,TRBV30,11,TGTGCCTGGAGTGTGGGGGAAAAACTGTTTTTT,CAWSVGEKLFF
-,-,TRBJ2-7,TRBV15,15,TGTGCCACCAGCAGAGGTAGGGATACCAGGAACGAGCAGTACTTC,CATSRGRDTRNEQYF